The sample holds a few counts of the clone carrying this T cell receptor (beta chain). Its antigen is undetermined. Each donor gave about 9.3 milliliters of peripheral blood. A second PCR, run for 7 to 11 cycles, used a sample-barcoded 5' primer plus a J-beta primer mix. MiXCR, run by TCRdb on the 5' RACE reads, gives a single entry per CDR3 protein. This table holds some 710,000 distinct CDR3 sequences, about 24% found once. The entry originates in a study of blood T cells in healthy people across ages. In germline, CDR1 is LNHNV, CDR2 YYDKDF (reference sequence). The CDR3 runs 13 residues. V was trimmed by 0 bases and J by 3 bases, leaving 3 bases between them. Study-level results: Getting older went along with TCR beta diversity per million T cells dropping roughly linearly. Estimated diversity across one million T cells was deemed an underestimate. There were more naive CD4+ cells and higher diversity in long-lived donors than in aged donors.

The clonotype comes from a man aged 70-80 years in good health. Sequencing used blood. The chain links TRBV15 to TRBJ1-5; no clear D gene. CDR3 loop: CATSRELNQPQHF. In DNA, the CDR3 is TGTGCCACCAGCAGAGAACTCAATCAGCCCCAGCATTTT.